The clone carrying this TCR beta chain was counted between two and nine times. Antigen: not known. This sample was taken from a study of beta chain features in type 1 diabetes. Study background: No age, gender or cell yield differences were seen between patients and healthy donors.

After removal of 1 base from V and 5 bases from J, the junction contained 10 bases not matched to a gene. This CDR3 has 16 residues. CDR1 and CDR2 from the germline V gene are SGHRS and YFSETQ. There was one heparinised blood draw per donor, averaging approximately 120 mL. The entirety of the isolated RNA underwent reverse transcription, so expressed TCRB transcripts were sequenced. Sequenced by immunoSEQ multiplex PCR; TCRdb stores in-frame clones only, minus some. The table includes under 300,000 clones, less than 30% detected once. General study results and limits: Sequencing of cDNA might inflate the share of cells that strongly express TCR. The study found moderately but significantly shorter TCRB CDR3s in all four CD4+ subsets of Type 1 diabetes patients. In the patient group, naive, central memory and Treg TCRB repertoires seemed more alike than in the healthy donor group.

Sequences were obtained from naive CD4+ T cells from blood. The chain links TRBV5-1 to TRBJ1-1, with TRBD1 identical over 8 bases. The clonotype originates from a woman younger than 45 with type 1 diabetes. Here the CDR3 reads CASSLSPGQAGTEAFF. The CDR3 DNA reads TGCGCCAGCAGCTTGAGCCCGGGACAGGCAGGAACTGAAGCTTTCTTT.